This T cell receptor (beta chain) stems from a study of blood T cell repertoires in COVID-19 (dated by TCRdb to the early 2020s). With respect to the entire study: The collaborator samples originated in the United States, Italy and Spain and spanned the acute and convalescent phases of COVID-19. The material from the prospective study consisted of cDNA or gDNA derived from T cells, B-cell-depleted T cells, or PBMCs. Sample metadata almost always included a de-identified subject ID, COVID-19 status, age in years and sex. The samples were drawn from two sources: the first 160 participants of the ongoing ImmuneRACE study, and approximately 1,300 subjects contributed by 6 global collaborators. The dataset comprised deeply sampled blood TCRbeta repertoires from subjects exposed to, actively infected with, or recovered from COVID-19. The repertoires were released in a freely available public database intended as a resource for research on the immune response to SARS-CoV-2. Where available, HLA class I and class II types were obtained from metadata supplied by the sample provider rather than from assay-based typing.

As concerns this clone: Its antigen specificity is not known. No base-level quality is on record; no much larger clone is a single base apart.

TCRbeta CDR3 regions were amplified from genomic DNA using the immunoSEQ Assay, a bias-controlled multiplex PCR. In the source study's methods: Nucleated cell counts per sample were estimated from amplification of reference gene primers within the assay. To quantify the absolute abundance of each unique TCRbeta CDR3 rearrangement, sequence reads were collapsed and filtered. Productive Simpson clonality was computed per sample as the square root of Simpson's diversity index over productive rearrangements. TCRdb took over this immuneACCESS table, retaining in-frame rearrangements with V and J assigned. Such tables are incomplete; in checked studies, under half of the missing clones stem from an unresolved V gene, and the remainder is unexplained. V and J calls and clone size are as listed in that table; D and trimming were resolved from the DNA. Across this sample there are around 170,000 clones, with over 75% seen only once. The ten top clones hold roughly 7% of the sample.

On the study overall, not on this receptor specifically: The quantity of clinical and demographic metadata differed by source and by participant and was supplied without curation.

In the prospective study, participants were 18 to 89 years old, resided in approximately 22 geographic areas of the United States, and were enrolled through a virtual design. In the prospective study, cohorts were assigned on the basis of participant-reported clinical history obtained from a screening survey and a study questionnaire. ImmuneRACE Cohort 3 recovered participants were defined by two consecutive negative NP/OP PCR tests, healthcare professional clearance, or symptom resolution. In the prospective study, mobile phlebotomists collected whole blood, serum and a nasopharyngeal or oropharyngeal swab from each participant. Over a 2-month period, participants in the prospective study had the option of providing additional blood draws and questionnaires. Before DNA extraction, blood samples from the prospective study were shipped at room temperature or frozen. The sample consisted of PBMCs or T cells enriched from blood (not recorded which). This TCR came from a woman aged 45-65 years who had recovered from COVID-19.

The nucleotides read TGTGCCAGCAGTTTGGGGGGAGTCAATGAGCAGTTCTTC. The encoded protein is CASSLGGVNEQFF. The chain joins TRBV27 to TRBJ2-1; a weak D assignment points to TRBD2 (6 bases agree). V is shortened by 3 bases, J by 6 bases, and the region joining them spans 9 bases. Reading from cysteine to phenylalanine, the CDR3 counts 13 amino acids. Just CDR3 DNA is preserved here, 39 bases in frame from base 1. In the germline V gene (reference sequence), CDR1 corresponds to MNHEY and CDR2 to SMNVEV.